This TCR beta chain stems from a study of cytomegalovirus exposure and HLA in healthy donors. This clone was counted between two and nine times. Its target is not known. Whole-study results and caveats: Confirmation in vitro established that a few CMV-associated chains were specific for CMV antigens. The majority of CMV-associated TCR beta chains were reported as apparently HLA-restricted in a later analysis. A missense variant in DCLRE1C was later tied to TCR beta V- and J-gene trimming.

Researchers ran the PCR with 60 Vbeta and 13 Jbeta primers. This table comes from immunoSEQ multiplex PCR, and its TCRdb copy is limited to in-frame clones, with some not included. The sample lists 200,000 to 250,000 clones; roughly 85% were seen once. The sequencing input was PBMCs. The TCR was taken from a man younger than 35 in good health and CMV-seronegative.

The CDR3: CASSQTGDHQPQHF. The CDR3 DNA follows: TGTGCCAGCAGTCAGACAGGGGATCATCAGCCCCAGCATTTT. The chain employs TRBV6-6 and TRBJ1-5; 8 nucleotides align to TRBD1. The J segment lost 5 bases and the V segment lost 5 bases, leaving 5 bases of the junction unmatched. Germline CDR1 is MNHNY and CDR2 is SVGAGI (reference sequence). The CDR3 loop spans 14 amino acids.